The clone carrying this T cell receptor (beta chain) was seen a few times. Its cognate antigen is unknown. Presence of unique molecular identifiers characterized the TCR beta cDNA libraries. MiXCR, run by TCRdb on the PCR reads, gives a single entry per CDR3 protein. The data hold around 400,000 distinct CDR3 sequences, with roughly 30% observed a single time. The data are from a study of post-analysis software for immune sequencing data. Study information: Several disease courses (relapsing-remitting, secondary progressive and progressive-relapsing) of multiple sclerosis were included. Study-wide points: TRBV segments more frequent in patients than in controls numbered roughly five and included TRBV5-6, TRBV5-1 and TRBV20-1.

Trimming removed 0 bases from V and 7 bases from J, with 13 bases in between. Germline V CDR1 and CDR2: SGHRS, YFSETQ. This CDR3 has 14 amino acids. The V call is TRBV5-1, the J call TRBJ1-1, with D possibly matching TRBD1 (6 bases). The clonotype originates from a girl aged 5-17 years with multiple sclerosis. The sequenced sample was blood. The CDR3, as DNA: TGCGCCAGCAGCTTGGTCGGGGGGGCCGGTGAAGCTTTCTTT. It is translated as CASSLVGGAGEAFF.